This TCR beta chain was captured in a study of CD8+ T cells in alopecia areata. This clone was seen a handful of times. V was cut by 6 bases and J by 5 bases, with 15 bases left in between. CDR1 is SGHRS, CDR2 YFSETQ, per germline. The CDR3 is 14 amino acids. Patients with alopecia areata provided lesional scalp punch biopsies as well as peripheral blood. After isolation, RNA underwent reverse transcription to generate cDNA as the sequencing template. Generated by immunoSEQ multiplex PCR, the TCRdb table keeps only in-frame clones and is missing some. The data contain about 110,000 clones, 55% to 70% of them seen just once; the ten biggest clones take up 20% to 30%.

This rearrangement joins TRBV5-1 to TRBJ2-1, with D perhaps matching TRBD1 or TRBD2 (5 bases each). Sequencing input: NKG2D-low CD8+ T cells sorted from blood. This receptor was taken from a human donor with alopecia areata. The DNA for the CDR3 is TGCGCCAGCATAGCCGTCGGGGCCAACAATGAGCAGTTCTTC. Encoded protein: CASIAVGANNEQFF.